This TCR beta chain was obtained from a study of CD8 T cells in ankylosing spondylitis. Study-level results: A TCR beta motif of about eight highly homologous variants appeared characteristic of ankylosing spondylitis blood.

This clonotype was observed many times. Antigen unknown. Using its own MiXCR run on the 5' RACE reads, TCRdb lists one record per CDR3 protein. The sample contains more than 400,000 distinct CDR3 sequences, 5.3% of which appear only once. Germline V lookup: CDR1 SGHTA, CDR2 FQGNSA. Trimming left V 3 bases short and J 5 bases short, with 10 bases between. The length of the CDR3 is 13 residues. The chain combines TRBV7-2 with TRBJ2-5, with D tentatively TRBD1 (5 bases). Sequencing used blood, either unsorted or a sorted T cell fraction (not recorded which). This clonotype was sampled from a male donor with ankylosing spondylitis. The CDR3 coding sequence is TGTGCCAGCAGCTTTATGTCAGGGGAGACCCAGTACTTC. This encodes CASSFMSGETQYF.